The rows below give T cell receptor beta chains drawn from one sample of a study of beta chain features in type 1 diabetes. Data came from immunoSEQ multiplex PCR; TCRdb stores just in-frame clones and leaves some out. In the table there are fewer than 650,000 clones, 15% to 17% of which are singletons. Sample: naive CD4+ T cells from blood. These receptors were collected from a man between 18 and 35 years old in good health. Both conserved end residues are part of each CDR3. A D gene is named only where the DNA matches it firmly. Part of the rows lack a size; the others show once, few, many or a class for expanded clones.

>TRBJ2-5|13|few|NA|TRBV28
CASSLRGPETQYF
TGTGCCAGCAGTTTAAGAGGGCCGGAGACCCAGTACTTC
>TRBJ2-2|14|NA|NA|TRBV5-1
CASSLAANTGELFF
TGCGCCAGCAGCTTGGCAGCGAACACCGGGGAGCTGTTTTTT
>TRBJ2-3|16|NA|NA|TRBV21-1
CASSPPSGTGTDTQYF
TGTGCCAGCAGCCCACCAAGCGGGACGGGCACAGATACGCAGTATTTT
>TRBJ2-1|14|few|NA|TRBV27
CASSRRGRHNEQFF
TGTGCCAGCAGCCGAAGGGGTAGGCACAATGAGCAGTTCTTC
>TRBJ2-7|14|few|NA|TRBV4-2
CASSSDRNSYEQYF
TGTGCCAGCTCCTCCGACAGGAACTCCTACGAGCAGTACTTC
>TRBJ1-2|12|NA|NA|TRBV18
CASSPDNYGYTF
TGTGCCAGCTCACCTGATAACTATGGCTACACCTTC
>TRBJ1-1|14|few|TRBD1|TRBV18
CASSPDRGSAEAFF
TGTGCCAGCTCACCAGACAGGGGTTCGGCTGAAGCTTTCTTT
>TRBJ2-5|16|NA|TRBD1|TRBV11-1
CASSSRGPTYQETQYF
TGTGCCAGCAGCTCAAGGGGGCCGACGTACCAAGAGACCCAGTACTTC
>TRBJ2-7|13|NA|TRBD1|TRBV6-1
CASSVDRAYEQYF
TGTGCCAGCAGTGTGGACAGGGCCTACGAGCAGTACTTC
>TRBJ1-2|14|few|NA|TRBV5-6
CASSLGGPGYGYTF
TGTGCCAGCAGCTTGGGGGGGCCAGGCTATGGCTACACCTTC
>TRBJ1-4|13|few|NA|TRBV29-1
CSVEKQGGEKLFF
TGCAGCGTTGAAAAACAGGGCGGGGAAAAACTGTTTTTT
>TRBJ1-2|15|NA|NA|TRBV30
CAWTPIPPLNYGYTF
TGTGCCTGGACCCCGATACCTCCCCTTAACTATGGCTACACCTTC
>TRBJ1-2|13|NA|NA|TRBV30
CAWSVGAANGITF
TGTGCCTGGAGTGTAGGCGCGGCAAATGGAATCACCTTC
>TRBJ2-2|14|NA|NA|TRBV7-8
CASSLAGESGELFF
TGTGCCAGCAGCTTAGCAGGGGAAAGCGGGGAGCTGTTTTTT
>TRBJ2-3|17|few|TRBD2|TRBV5-1
CASSLVASGGPQDTQYF
TGCGCCAGCAGCTTGGTGGCTAGCGGGGGGCCCCAGGATACGCAGTATTTT
>TRBJ2-7|16|NA|TRBD1|TRBV4-1
CASSQGIWTGDGEQYF
TGCGCCAGCAGCCAAGGGATTTGGACAGGCGACGGCGAGCAGTACTTC
>TRBJ2-1|12|NA|NA|TRBV6-4
CASSFDGVYRFF
TGTGCCAGCAGTTTTGACGGGGTGTATCGGTTCTTC
>TRBJ2-7|14|few|NA|TRBV21-1
CASSKDGGQGQQYF
TGTGCCAGCAGCAAAGACGGGGGACAGGGCCAGCAGTACTTC
>TRBJ1-1|15|NA|TRBD1|TRBV28
CASSPQGQANTEAFF
TGTGCCAGCAGCCCCCAGGGACAGGCGAACACTGAAGCTTTCTTT
>TRBJ1-1|16|NA|NA|TRBV9
CASSVVGGRGPTEAFF
TGTGCCAGCAGCGTAGTGGGGGGCAGGGGACCCACTGAAGCTTTCTTT
>TRBJ2-7|14|NA|TRBD2|TRBV6-5
CASSPRLAGREQYF
TGTGCCAGCAGCCCCCGACTAGCGGGACGCGAGCAGTACTTC
>TRBJ1-5|15|few|NA|TRBV30
CAWSVNVGGNQPQHF
TGTGCCTGGAGTGTAAATGTCGGGGGGAATCAGCCCCAGCATTTT
>TRBJ2-7|11|few|NA|TRBV28
CASSYNYEQYF
TGTGCCAGCAGCTACAATTACGAGCAGTACTTC
>TRBJ1-3|16|NA|TRBD1|TRBV7-6
CASSLAWTGGRNTIYF
TGTGCCAGCAGCTTAGCCTGGACAGGGGGTCGGAACACCATATATTTT
>TRBJ2-7|14|NA|TRBD1|TRBV6-1
CASSTRGPTYEQYF
TGTGCCAGCAGTACTAGGGGGCCAACCTACGAGCAGTACTTC